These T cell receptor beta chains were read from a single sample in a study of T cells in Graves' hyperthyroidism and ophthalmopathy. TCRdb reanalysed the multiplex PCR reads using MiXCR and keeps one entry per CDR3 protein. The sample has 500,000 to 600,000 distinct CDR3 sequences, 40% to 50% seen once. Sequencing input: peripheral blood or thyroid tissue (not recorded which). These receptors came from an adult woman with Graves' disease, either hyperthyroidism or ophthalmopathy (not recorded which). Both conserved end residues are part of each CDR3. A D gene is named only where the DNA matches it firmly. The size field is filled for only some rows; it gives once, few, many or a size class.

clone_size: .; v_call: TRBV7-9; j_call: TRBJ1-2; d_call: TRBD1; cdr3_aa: CASSRGQGAYGYTF; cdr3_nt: TGTGCCAGCAGCCGAGGACAGGGGGCATATGGCTACACCTTC
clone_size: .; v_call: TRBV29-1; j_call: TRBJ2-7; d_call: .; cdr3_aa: CSVRDDPTYEQYF; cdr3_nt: TGCAGCGTAAGGGACGACCCAACCTACGAGCAGTACTTC
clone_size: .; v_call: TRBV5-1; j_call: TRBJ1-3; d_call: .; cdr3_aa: CASSRSGQSSGNTIYF; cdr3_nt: TGCGCCAGCAGCCGTAGCGGACAGAGCTCTGGAAACACCATATATTTT
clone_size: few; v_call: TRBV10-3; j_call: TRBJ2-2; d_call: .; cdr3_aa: CASSERLIAVTNTGELFF; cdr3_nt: TGTGCCAGCAGTGAACGCCTGATAGCGGTTACAAACACCGGGGAGCTGTTTTTT
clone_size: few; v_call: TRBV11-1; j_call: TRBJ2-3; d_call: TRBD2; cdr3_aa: CASSFGTTYTDTQYF; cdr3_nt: TGTGCCAGCAGCTTTGGGACTACCTACACAGATACGCAGTATTTT
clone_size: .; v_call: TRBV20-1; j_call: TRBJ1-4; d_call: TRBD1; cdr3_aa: CSASGTGISMEKLFF; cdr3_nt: TGCAGTGCTAGTGGGACAGGGATCTCGATGGAAAAACTGTTTTTT
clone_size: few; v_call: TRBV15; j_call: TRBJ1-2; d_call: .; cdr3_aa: CATSRVGQQLNGYTF; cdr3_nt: TGTGCCACCAGCAGAGTCGGTCAGCAATTGAATGGCTACACCTTC
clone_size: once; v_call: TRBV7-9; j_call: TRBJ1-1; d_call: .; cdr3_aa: CASSLGGGRGHLNTEAFF; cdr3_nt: TGTGCCAGCAGCTTAGGGGGGGGACGAGGGCACTTGAACACTGAAGCTTTCTTT
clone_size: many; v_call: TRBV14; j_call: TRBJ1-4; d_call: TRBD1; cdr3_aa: CASSHPGQGPNEKLFF; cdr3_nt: TGTGCCAGCAGCCACCCGGGACAGGGACCTAATGAAAAACTGTTTTTT
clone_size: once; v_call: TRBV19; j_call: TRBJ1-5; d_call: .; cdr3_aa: CASSTGRGWDQPQHF; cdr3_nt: TGTGCCAGTAGTACCGGCAGGGGATGGGATCAGCCCCAGCATTTT
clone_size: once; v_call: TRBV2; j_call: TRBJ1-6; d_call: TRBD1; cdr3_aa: CASSTGVGNSPLHF; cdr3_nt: TGTGCCAGCAGTACAGGGGTTGGGAATTCACCCCTCCACTTT
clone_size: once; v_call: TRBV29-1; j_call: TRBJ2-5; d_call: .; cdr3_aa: CSAGDGETQYF; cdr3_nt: TGCAGCGCAGGGGATGGGGAGACCCAGTACTTC
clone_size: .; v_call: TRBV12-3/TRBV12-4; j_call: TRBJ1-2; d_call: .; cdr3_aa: CASSFGISYGYTF; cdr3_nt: TGTGCCAGCAGTTTCGGGATCTCCTATGGCTACACCTTC
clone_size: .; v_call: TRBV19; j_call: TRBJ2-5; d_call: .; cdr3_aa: CASSRTAGQETQYF; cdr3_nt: TGTGCCAGTAGTAGAACGGCAGGGCAAGAGACCCAGTACTTC
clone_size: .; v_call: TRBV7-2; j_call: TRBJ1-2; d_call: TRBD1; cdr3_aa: CASSVTGARYGYTF; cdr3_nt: TGTGCCAGCAGCGTGACAGGGGCGCGGTATGGCTACACCTTC
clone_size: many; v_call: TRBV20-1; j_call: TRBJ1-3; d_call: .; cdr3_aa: CSARSLSYSGNTIYF; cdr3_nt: TGCAGTGCCAGGTCTTTGTCGTACTCTGGAAACACCATATATTTT
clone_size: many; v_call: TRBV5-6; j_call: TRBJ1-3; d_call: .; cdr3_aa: CASSLVQGGNTIYF; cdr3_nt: TGTGCCAGCAGCTTGGTGCAGGGGGGAAACACCATATATTTT
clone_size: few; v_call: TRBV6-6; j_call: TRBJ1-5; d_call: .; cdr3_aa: CASSYSSAGASNQPQHF; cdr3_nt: TGTGCCAGCAGTTACTCGTCTGCAGGGGCGAGCAATCAGCCCCAGCATTTT
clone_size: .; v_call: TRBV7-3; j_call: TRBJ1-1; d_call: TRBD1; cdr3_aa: CASSQDRAKTEAFF; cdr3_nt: TGCGCCAGCAGCCAAGACAGGGCCAAAACTGAAGCTTTCTTT
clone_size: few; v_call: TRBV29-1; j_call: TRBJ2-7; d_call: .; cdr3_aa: CSVAQGPNEQYF; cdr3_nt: TGCAGCGTTGCGCAGGGACCGAACGAGCAGTACTTC
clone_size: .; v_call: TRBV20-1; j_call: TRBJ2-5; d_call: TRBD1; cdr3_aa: CSASEGQGRQPQYF; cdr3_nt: TGCAGTGCTAGTGAGGGACAGGGACGTCAGCCCCAGTACTTC
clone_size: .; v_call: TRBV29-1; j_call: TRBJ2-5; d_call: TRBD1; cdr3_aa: CSVVFGDRQETQYF; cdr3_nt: TGCAGCGTTGTCTTCGGGGACAGGCAAGAGACCCAGTACTTC